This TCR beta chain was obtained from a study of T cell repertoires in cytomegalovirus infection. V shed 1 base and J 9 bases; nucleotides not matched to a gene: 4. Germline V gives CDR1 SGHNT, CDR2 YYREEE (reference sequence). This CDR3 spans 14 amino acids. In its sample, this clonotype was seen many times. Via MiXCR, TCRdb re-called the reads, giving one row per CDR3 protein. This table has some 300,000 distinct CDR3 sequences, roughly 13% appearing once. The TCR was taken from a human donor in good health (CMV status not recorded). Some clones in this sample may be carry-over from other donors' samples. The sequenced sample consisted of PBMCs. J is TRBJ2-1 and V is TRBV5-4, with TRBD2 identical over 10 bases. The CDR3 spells CASSLSGGAVEQFF. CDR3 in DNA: TGTGCCAGCAGCTTGAGCGGGGGGGCTGTTGAGCAGTTCTTC.